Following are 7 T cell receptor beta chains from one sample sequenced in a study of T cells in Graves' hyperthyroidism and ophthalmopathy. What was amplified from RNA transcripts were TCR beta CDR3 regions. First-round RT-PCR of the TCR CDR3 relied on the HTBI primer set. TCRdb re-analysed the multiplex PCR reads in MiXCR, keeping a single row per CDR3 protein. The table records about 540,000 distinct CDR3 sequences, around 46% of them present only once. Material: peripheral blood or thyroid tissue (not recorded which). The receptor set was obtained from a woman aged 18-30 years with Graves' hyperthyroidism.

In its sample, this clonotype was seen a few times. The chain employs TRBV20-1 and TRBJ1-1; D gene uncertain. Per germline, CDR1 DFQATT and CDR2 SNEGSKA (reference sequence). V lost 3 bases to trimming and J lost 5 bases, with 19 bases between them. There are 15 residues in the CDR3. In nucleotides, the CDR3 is TGCAGTGCTAGTGGGGAGGTAGTGTTAGGTACTGAAGCTTTCTTT. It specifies CSASGEVVLGTEAFF.

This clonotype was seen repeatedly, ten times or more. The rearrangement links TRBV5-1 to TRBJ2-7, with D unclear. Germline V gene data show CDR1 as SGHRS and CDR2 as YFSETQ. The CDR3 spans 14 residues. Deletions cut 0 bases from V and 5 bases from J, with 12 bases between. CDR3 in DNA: TGCGCCAGCAGCTTGGCCTACCGTTCCGACGAGCAGTACTTC. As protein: CASSLAYRSDEQYF.

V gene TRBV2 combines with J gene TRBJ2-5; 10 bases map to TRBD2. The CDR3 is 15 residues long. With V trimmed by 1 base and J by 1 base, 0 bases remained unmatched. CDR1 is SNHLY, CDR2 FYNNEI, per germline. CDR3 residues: CASSEGTSGQETQYF. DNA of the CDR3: TGTGCCAGCAGTGAAGGGACTAGCGGCCAAGAGACCCAGTACTTC.

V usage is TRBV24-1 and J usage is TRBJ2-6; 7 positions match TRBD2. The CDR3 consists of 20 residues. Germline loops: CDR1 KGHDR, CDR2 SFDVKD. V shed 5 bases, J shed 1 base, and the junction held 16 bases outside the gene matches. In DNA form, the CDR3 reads TGTGCCACCAGTGCTAGAGACGTAGCCGGGAGGAGTTCTGGGGCCAACGTCCTGACTTTC. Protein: CATSARDVAGRSSGANVLTF.

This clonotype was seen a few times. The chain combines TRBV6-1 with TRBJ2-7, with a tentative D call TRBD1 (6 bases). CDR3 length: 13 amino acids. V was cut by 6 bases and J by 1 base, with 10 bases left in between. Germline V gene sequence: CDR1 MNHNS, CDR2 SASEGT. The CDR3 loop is CASRNRESYEQYF. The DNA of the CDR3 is TGTGCCAGCAGGAACAGGGAATCCTACGAGCAGTACTTC.

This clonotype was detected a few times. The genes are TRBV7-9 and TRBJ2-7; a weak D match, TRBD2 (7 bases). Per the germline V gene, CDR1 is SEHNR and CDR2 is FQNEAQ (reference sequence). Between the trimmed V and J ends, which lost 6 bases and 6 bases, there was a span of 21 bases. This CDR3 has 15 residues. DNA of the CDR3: TGTGCCAGCAGTCGGCCCGGGGGGCGCCTGTTCGAGCAGTACTTC. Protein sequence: CASSRPGGRLFEQYF.

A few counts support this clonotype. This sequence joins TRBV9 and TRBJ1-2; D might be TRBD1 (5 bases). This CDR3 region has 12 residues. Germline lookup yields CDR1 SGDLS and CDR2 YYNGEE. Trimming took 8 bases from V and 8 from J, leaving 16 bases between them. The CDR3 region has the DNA TGTGCCAGTAGCAGGGATTGGCGGGGCTACACCTTC. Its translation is CASSRDWRGYTF. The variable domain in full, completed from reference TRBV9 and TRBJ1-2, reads DSGVTQTPKHLITATGQRVTLRCSPRSGDLSVYWYQQSLDQGLQFLIQYYNGEERAKGNILERFSAQQFPDLHSELNLSSLELGDSALYFCASSRDWRGYTFGSGTRLTVV.